One and the same sample provided the 24 T cell receptor beta chains below, sequenced in a study of T cells in localized non-small cell lung cancer. TCRdb's table, derived via immunoSEQ multiplex PCR, lists solely in-frame clones and lacks some. The table lists over a thousand clones, approximately 25% of them singletons, with 15% to 20% in the top ten. This sample comprised normal lung tissue next to the tumor, obtained before any cancer treatment. Source of these receptors: a male donor older than 55 with stage III squamous cell lung carcinoma.

This rearrangement joins TRBV18 to TRBJ2-7, with 7 bases fitting TRBD2. The V gene end was trimmed by 6 bases and the J gene end by 0 bases; junction bases not matched to a gene: 5. The CDR3 consists of 14 residues. CDR1 is KGHSH and CDR2 is LQKENI in the germline V gene. CDR3 residues: CASSPGGSSYEQYF. In DNA, the CDR3 is TGTGCCAGCTCCCCCGGGGGGAGCTCCTACGAGCAGTACTTC.

This clone was observed a handful of times. This chain joins TRBV6-8 and TRBJ1-1, with a weak D call TRBD1 (5 bases). The CDR3 has 14 amino acids. CDR1 and CDR2 from the germline V gene are MNHGY and SAAAGT. V was clipped by 5 bases and J by 9 bases, with 19 bases between them. The CDR3: CASSDVVGGTQAFF. As DNA, the CDR3 is TGTGCCAGCAGTGATGTTGTGGGAGGGACCCAAGCTTTCTTT.

The rearrangement joins TRBV19 to TRBJ2-2, with 8 nucleotides matching TRBD2. Germline V gene data show CDR1 as LNHDA and CDR2 as SQIVND (reference sequence). This CDR3 contains 17 residues. The ends lost 1 base at V and 5 bases at J; junction bases unmatched: 9. CDR3 nucleotide sequence: TGTGCCAGTAGTATAGCGTCCAGCGGGAGACGAACCGGGGAGCTGTTTTTT. This codes for CASSIASSGRRTGELFF.

This clone has a handful of counts. This chain uses TRBV19 with TRBJ2-2, with D unclear. This CDR3 is 13 amino acids long. Germline CDR1 LNHDA, CDR2 SQIVND (reference sequence). V was cut by 7 bases and J by 3 bases, with 9 bases left in between. CDR3 DNA sequence: TGTGCCAGTATTAACTGGGACACCGGGGAGCTGTTTTTT. It codes for CASINWDTGELFF. Together with reference TRBV19 and TRBJ2-2, the CDR3 gives the full variable domain: DGGITQSPKYLFRKEGQNVTLSCEQNLNHDAMYWYRQDPGQGLRLIYYSQIVNDFQKGDIAEGYSVSREKKESFPLTVTSAQKNPTAFYLCASINWDTGELFFGEGSRLTVL.

A few counts support this clone. CDR3 sequence: CASSESAGLGNQPQHF. Written as DNA, the CDR3 is TGTGCCAGCAGTGAATCGGCGGGGTTGGGCAATCAGCCCCAGCATTTT. The chain joins TRBV6-4 to TRBJ1-5, with D uncertain. Germline V gives CDR1 MRHNA, CDR2 SNTAGT. The CDR3 extends over 16 amino acids. Trimming left V 3 bases short and J 2 bases short, with 14 bases between.

This clone was counted a few times. The chain joins TRBV6-1 to TRBJ2-7; no reliable D call. Trimming pared 1 base from V and 2 bases from J, leaving 9 bases between. The CDR3 length is 14 residues. The germline gives CDR1 MNHNS, CDR2 SASEGT. CDR3 nucleotide sequence: TGTGCCAGCAGTGAAGAAATCGGCCCCTACGAGCAGTACTTC. Its protein is CASSEEIGPYEQYF.

Relative to its sample, this clone is medium-sized. The chain uses TRBV11-3 and TRBJ2-5, with 9 bases identical to TRBD1. The CDR3 spans 14 residues. The ends lost 4 bases at V and 5 bases at J; junction bases unmatched: 5. CDR1 is SGHNT, CDR2 YENEEA, per germline. The CDR3 protein is CASSWGQGRETQYF. The CDR3 DNA sequence: TGTGCCAGCAGCTGGGGACAGGGAAGGGAGACCCAGTACTTC.

This clone was observed a handful of times. V and J are TRBV19 and TRBJ2-7; maybe TRBD2 (5 bases). The germline V gene encodes CDR1 LNHDA and CDR2 SQIVND (reference sequence). The V end was cut by 5 bases, the J end by 0 bases, with 17 bases between. CDR3 length: 16 residues. CDR3 sequence (DNA): TGTGCCAGTAGTGCCCTCCGGACTCTTAGCTCCTACGAGCAGTACTTC. Translated: CASSALRTLSSYEQYF.

In its sample, this clone is medium-sized. The chain uses TRBV11-3 and TRBJ2-7; the match to TRBD2 covers 7 bases. This CDR3 contains 16 residues. V lost 4 bases to trimming and J lost 0 bases; unmatched junction nucleotides: 9. Per germline, CDR1 SGHNT and CDR2 YENEEA. The DNA of the CDR3 is TGTGCCAGCAGCTCAAAGGGCGGGACTACCTCCTACGAGCAGTACTTC. Translation: CASSSKGGTTSYEQYF.

This clone came up a few times. This chain uses TRBV6-8 with TRBJ1-2; TRBD1 is a possible D gene (6 bases). Germline lookup yields CDR1 MNHGY and CDR2 SAAAGT. Trimming took 8 bases from V and 2 from J, leaving 15 bases between them. CDR3 length equals 14 residues. As DNA, the CDR3 is TGTGCCAGCCCGAGTCCCGGGGGCAACTATGGCTACACCTTC. The encoded protein is CASPSPGGNYGYTF.

This clone is judged large (0.1 to 1%). The rearrangement links TRBV11-3 to TRBJ2-1; the D is unclear. The CDR3 covers 14 residues. Germline values: CDR1 SGHNT, CDR2 YENEEA. Trimming left V 2 bases short and J 4 bases short, with 9 bases between. The CDR3 is CASSLTPGYNEQFF. CDR3 DNA sequence: TGTGCCAGCAGCTTAACACCCGGATACAATGAGCAGTTCTTC.

The J gene is TRBJ1-4, the V gene TRBV5-1, with 9 nucleotides matching TRBD1. CDR1 SGHRS and CDR2 YFSETQ come from the germline V gene. The CDR3 covers 16 residues. V lost 4 bases and J lost 3; bases outside the gene matches: 7. Here the CDR3 DNA reads TGCGCCAGCAGCACCGGGACAGGGAGGGCTAATGAAAAACTGTTTTTT. Translation: CASSTGTGRANEKLFF. Drawing the rest from reference TRBV5-1 and TRBJ1-4, the complete variable domain is KAGVTQTPRYLIKTRGQQVTLSCSPISGHRSVSWYQQTPGQGLQFLFEYFSETQRNKGNFPGRFSGRQFSNSRSEMNVSTLELGDSALYLCASSTGTGRANEKLFFGSGTQLSVL.

V usage is TRBV18 and J usage is TRBJ2-7, with TRBD2 as a possible D gene (7 bases). The germline V gene has CDR1 KGHSH and CDR2 LQKENI. The germline V and J ends were trimmed by 6 bases and 0 bases, with 12 bases remaining between them. This CDR3 has 14 amino acids. The DNA of the CDR3 is TGTGCCAGCTCGGGGGGGCCTAGCTCCTACGAGCAGTACTTC. Translating gives CASSGGPSSYEQYF.

This clone was found many times. V usage is TRBV11-3 and J usage is TRBJ1-1, with TRBD1 identical over 8 bases. V gave up 4 bases and J gave up 1 base; unmatched junction bases: 8. Germline loops: CDR1 SGHNT, CDR2 YENEEA. CDR3 length equals 16 residues. Here the CDR3 DNA reads TGTGCCAGCAGCTCGGCGACAGGGGCTGGGAACACTGAAGCTTTCTTT. Residues: CASSSATGAGNTEAFF.

The V gene is TRBV5-1, the J gene TRBJ2-7; D unclear. CDR1 is SGHRS and CDR2 is YFSETQ in the germline V gene. This CDR3 has 15 residues. Trimming removed 2 bases at V and 0 bases at J, with 12 bases between. CDR3 protein: CASSFGWGTSYEQYF. CDR3 coding DNA: TGCGCCAGCAGCTTTGGGTGGGGAACCTCCTACGAGCAGTACTTC.

This clone is classed as large. The chain has TRBV6-8 and TRBJ1-5, with D possibly matching TRBD1 (6 bases). With 6 bases removed from V and 6 bases from J, the gap between germline ends came to 18 bases. From germline, CDR1 is MNHGY and CDR2 SAAAGT. The CDR3 runs 15 residues. The CDR3 nucleotides read TGTGCCAGCAGACCCGACAATCGGGGGCGTCAGCCCCAGCATTTT. Its translation is CASRPDNRGRQPQHF.

By share, this clone counts as hyperexpanded (1% or more). This sequence joins TRBV9 and TRBJ2-2, with 7 bases lining up with TRBD1. The CDR3 covers 17 residues. Germline V gene data show CDR1 as SGDLS and CDR2 as YYNGEE. The V segment lost 3 bases and the J segment 4 bases; nucleotides outside the gene matches: 12. In DNA form, the CDR3 reads TGTGCCAGCAGCGCACCATCTGACAGGGCTGGCACCGGGGAGCTGTTTTTT. Amino acid sequence: CASSAPSDRAGTGELFF.

This clone was observed a handful of times. The chain couples TRBV6-8 to TRBJ1-5; D is unresolved. The CDR3 contains 14 residues. Germline-derived CDR1 and CDR2 are MNHGY and SAAAGT. Trimming took 0 bases from V and 2 from J, leaving 5 bases between them. CDR3 sequence (DNA): TGTGCCAGCAGTTACTCGACTCGCAATCAGCCCCAGCATTTT. Protein: CASSYSTRNQPQHF.

By share of the sample, this clone is large. This chain links TRBV18 with TRBJ1-5, with D tentatively TRBD1 (6 bases). There are 14 residues in the CDR3. CDR1 and CDR2 from the germline V gene are KGHSH and LQKENI. V lost 3 bases and J lost 6, with 12 bases in between. The CDR3 protein is CASSPDSGSQPQHF. The CDR3 region has the DNA TGTGCCAGCTCACCGGACAGTGGCAGTCAGCCCCAGCATTTT.

This clone was found a few times. At one of its ends the junction is not consistent with the germline gene, which may arise from a read error. The rearrangement uses TRBV9 and TRBJ1-2; 8 bases are a match to TRBD1. Germline-derived CDR1 and CDR2 are SGDLS and YYNGEE. This CDR3 is 13 amino acids long. The CDR3 spells CASRVGTGNGYTF. In DNA, the CDR3 is TGTGCCAGCAGAGTAGGGACAGGCAATGGCTACACCTTC.

In its sample, this clone is medium-sized. This chain uses TRBV11-3 with TRBJ2-5, with 12 bases lining up with TRBD2. Germline-derived CDR1 and CDR2 are SGHNT and YENEEA. Trimming took 4 bases from V and 5 from J; bases not matched to a gene: 5. The CDR3 contains 15 residues. The CDR3 loop reads CASSWGTSGQETQYF. Written as DNA, the CDR3 is TGTGCCAGCAGCTGGGGGACTAGCGGGCAGGAGACCCAGTACTTC.

This clone is judged medium-sized. The genes are TRBV6-8 and TRBJ2-5; weak D call: TRBD2 (6 bases). From germline, CDR1 is MNHGY and CDR2 SAAAGT. V shed 2 bases and J shed 10 bases, with 14 bases lying between them. The CDR3 has 13 amino acids. The CDR3 is CASSYDPGVGQYF. For the CDR3, the DNA is TGTGCCAGCAGTTACGATCCGGGGGTTGGCCAGTACTTC.

This clone is labeled medium-sized. The chain couples TRBV11-3 to TRBJ1-1; D call uncertain. Germline lookup yields CDR1 SGHNT and CDR2 YENEEA. V gave up 5 bases and J gave up 7 bases, with 20 bases separating them. This CDR3 has 15 residues. The CDR3 bases are TGTGCCAGCAGCCAAGTCGTCGCGGAGAGTGTTGAAGCTTTCTTT. Amino acids: CASSQVVAESVEAFF. Full variable domain (outside the CDR3, taken from reference TRBV11-3 and TRBJ1-1): EAGVVQSPRYKIIEKKQPVAFWCNPISGHNTLYWYLQNLGQGPELLIRYENEEAVDDSQLPKDRFSAERLKGVDSTLKIQPAELGDSAVYLCASSQVVAESVEAFFGQGTRLTVV.

This clone was observed a handful of times. The chain is built from TRBV11-3 and TRBJ2-1; TRBD1 or TRBD2 may be the D gene (6 bases each). In germline, CDR1 is SGHNT, CDR2 YENEEA. The CDR3 loop spans 15 amino acids. Trimming removed 4 bases from V and 9 bases from J, with 19 bases in between. The CDR3: CASSSSGAEASEQFF. CDR3 DNA sequence: TGTGCCAGCAGCTCCTCGGGGGCCGAGGCGTCTGAGCAGTTCTTC. The variable domain in full, with the rest retrieved from reference TRBV11-3 and TRBJ2-1, is EAGVVQSPRYKIIEKKQPVAFWCNPISGHNTLYWYLQNLGQGPELLIRYENEEAVDDSQLPKDRFSAERLKGVDSTLKIQPAELGDSAVYLCASSSSGAEASEQFFGPGTRLTVL.